This T cell receptor beta chain was sequenced during a study of chemoradiotherapy in HPV16-positive cancers. On the study more broadly: Candidate HPV-specific clones and shared TCR motifs came from two HPV16-positive patients.

Profiling relied on immunoSEQ multiplex PCR, and the TCRdb table lists in-frame clones only, not all of them. The sample includes about 8,800 clones, 65% to 75% of them seen just once. Whole-study findings and limits: HPV-specific T cells were functionally defined from only two HPV16-positive patients. Candidate HPV-specific clones and E7-related TCR motifs grew in tumor during treatment.

A note on this clone: Antigen specificity is unknown.

The clonotype was recovered from a human donor with HPV-associated anogenital cancer. The material was tumor tissue, obtained from a patient who underwent chemoradiotherapy.

CDR3 DNA: TGTGCCAGCAGTTTACTCGGCAATGGTAATTCACCCCTCCACTTT. This gives the protein CASSLLGNGNSPLHF. The rearrangement uses TRBV28 and TRBJ1-6; D call uncertain. V was pared by 2 bases and J by 6 bases, with 11 bases between. This CDR3 region has 15 residues. Germline loops: CDR1 MDHEN, CDR2 SYDVKM.